This T cell receptor beta chain derives from a study of blood T cell repertoires in COVID-19. Study as a whole: Acute and convalescent COVID-19 specimens originated in the United States, Italy and Spain.

In the original workflow: Researchers report that nucleated cell counts were estimated from reference gene primer amplification. Produced via immunoSEQ multiplex PCR; TCRdb's table is partial and in-frame only. Clone size and the V and J calls come from that table; the DNA yielded D and trimming. The table records more than 150,000 clones, 65% to 85% of them present only once. Recovered status applied to Cohort 3 donors who had two consecutive negative PCRs. It also applied to those with clearance or with symptom resolution. Sequencing was performed on PBMCs or T cells enriched from blood (not recorded which). This sequence was found in a woman in her sixties or seventies who had recovered from COVID-19.

This CDR3 is CASSLSVGGALTYEQYF. In DNA, the CDR3 is TGCGCCAGCAGCTTGTCCGTGGGGGGGGCGTTAACCTACGAGCAGTACTTC. J is TRBJ2-7 and V is TRBV5-1; D is possibly TRBD2 (7 bases). The germline V and J ends were trimmed by 1 base and 2 bases, with 19 bases remaining between them. CDR1 is SGHRS and CDR2 is YFSETQ in the germline V gene. The CDR3 consists of 17 residues.